This T cell receptor beta chain originates from a study of identical twins. Study-level results: For monozygotic twins, models underestimated out-of-frame TCR alpha sharing. Memory repertoires lacked the insertion deficit that abundant cord blood beta clonotypes showed.

Each donor was a healthy Caucasian. From germline, CDR1 is SGHDT and CDR2 YYEEEE. This CDR3 has 19 amino acids. V shed 0 bases, J shed 3 bases, and the junction held 13 bases outside the gene matches. In this sample, this clonotype turned up many times. Its target is not known. TCRdb re-analysed the 5' RACE reads in MiXCR, keeping a single row per CDR3 protein. The sample lists approximately 590,000 distinct CDR3 sequences, approximately 9.6% seen once, with approximately 3% in the top ten. The same sample was also studied in work on yellow fever vaccine responses in identical twins.

The chain links TRBV5-6 to TRBJ2-2; 8 nucleotides agree with TRBD1. The receptor was isolated from a woman aged 18-29 years in good health. Sequencing was carried out using PBMCs. The chain's CDR3 is CASSLGFAGGIFDTGELFF. The CDR3 coding sequence is TGTGCCAGCAGCTTGGGTTTCGCAGGGGGCATTTTTGACACCGGGGAGCTGTTTTTT.